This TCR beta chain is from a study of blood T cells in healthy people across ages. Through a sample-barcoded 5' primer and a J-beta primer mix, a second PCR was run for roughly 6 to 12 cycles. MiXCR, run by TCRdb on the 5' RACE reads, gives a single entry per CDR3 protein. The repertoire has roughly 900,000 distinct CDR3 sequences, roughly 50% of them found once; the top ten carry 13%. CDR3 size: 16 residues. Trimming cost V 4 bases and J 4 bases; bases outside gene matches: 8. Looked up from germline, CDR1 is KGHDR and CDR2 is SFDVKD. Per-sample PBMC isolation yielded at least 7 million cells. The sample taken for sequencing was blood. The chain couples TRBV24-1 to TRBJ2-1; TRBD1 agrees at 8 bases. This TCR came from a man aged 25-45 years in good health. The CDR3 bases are TGTGCCACCAGTGACCGCGGACAGGGCGGATACAATGAGCAGTTCTTC. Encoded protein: CATSDRGQGGYNEQFF.